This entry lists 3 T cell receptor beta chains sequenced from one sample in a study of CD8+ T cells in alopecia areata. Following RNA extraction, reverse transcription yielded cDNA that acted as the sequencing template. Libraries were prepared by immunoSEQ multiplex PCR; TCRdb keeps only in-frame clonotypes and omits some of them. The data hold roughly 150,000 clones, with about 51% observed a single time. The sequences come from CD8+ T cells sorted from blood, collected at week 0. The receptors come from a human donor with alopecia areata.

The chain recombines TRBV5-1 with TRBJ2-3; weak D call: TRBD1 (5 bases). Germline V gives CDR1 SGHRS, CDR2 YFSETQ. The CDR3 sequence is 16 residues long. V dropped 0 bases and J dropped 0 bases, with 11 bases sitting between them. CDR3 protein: CASSLGGARSTDTQYF. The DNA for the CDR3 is TGCGCCAGCAGCTTGGGTGGGGCCCGGAGCACAGATACGCAGTATTTT.

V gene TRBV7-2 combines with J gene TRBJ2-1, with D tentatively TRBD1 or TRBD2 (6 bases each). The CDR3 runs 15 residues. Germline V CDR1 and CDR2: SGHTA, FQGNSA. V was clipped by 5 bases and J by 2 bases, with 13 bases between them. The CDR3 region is CASSLEGGTYNEQFF. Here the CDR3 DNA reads TGTGCCAGCAGCCTTGAGGGGGGCACCTACAATGAGCAGTTCTTC.

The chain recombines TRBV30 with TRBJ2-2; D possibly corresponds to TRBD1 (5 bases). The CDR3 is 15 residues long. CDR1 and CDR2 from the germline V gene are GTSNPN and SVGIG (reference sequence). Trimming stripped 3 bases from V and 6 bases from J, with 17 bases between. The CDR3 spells CAWSVGLPPSGELFF. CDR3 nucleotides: TGTGCCTGGAGCGTGGGGCTCCCCCCCTCCGGGGAGCTGTTTTTT. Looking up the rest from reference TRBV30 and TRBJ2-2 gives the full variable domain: SQTIHQWPATLVQPVGSPLSLECTVEGTSNPNLYWYRQAAGRGLQLLFYSVGIGQISSEVPQNLSASRPQDRQFILSSKKLLLSDSGFYLCAWSVGLPPSGELFFGEGSRLTVL.